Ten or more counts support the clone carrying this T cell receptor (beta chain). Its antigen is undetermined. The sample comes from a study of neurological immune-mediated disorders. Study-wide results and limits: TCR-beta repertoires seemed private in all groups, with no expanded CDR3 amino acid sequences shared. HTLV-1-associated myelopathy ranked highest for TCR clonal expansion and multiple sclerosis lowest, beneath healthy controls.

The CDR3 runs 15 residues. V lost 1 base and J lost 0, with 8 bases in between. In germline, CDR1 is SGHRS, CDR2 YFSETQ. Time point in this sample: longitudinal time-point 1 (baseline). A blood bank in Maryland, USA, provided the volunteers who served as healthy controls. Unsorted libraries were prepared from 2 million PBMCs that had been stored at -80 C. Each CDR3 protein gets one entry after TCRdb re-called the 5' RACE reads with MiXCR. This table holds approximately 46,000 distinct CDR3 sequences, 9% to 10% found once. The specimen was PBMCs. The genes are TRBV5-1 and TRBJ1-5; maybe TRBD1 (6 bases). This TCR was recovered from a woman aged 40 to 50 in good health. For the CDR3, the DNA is TGCGCCAGCAGCTTGACAGGGAATAGCAATCAGCCCCAGCATTTT. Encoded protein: CASSLTGNSNQPQHF.